This entry lists 20 T cell receptor beta chains sequenced from one sample in a study of cytomegalovirus exposure and HLA in healthy donors. The PCR made use of 60 Vbeta and 13 Jbeta primers. Clones were sequenced by immunoSEQ multiplex PCR, and TCRdb holds only the in-frame ones, with some missing. Here the sample spans 200,000 to 250,000 clones, approximately 88% being singletons. The sequenced sample consisted of PBMCs. The source of these receptors is a boy between 2 and 15 years old in good health and CMV-seronegative.

The chain has TRBV12-5 and TRBJ1-6; D is ambiguous. Trimming shortened V by 5 bases and J by 7 bases, and 15 bases separated the two germline ends. The CDR3 is 15 residues long. Looked up from germline, CDR1 is LGHNT and CDR2 is FRNRAP. The CDR3 protein is CASGLSGVGNSPLHF. The CDR3 region has the DNA TGTGCTAGTGGTCTCTCCGGGGTAGGGAATTCACCCCTCCACTTT.

The V and J genes are TRBV5-4 and TRBJ1-1; D unclear. Germline lookup yields CDR1 SGHNT and CDR2 YYREEE (reference sequence). The V gene lost 7 bases and the J gene lost 1 base, with 11 bases spanning the gap. The CDR3 is 13 amino acids. CDR3 nucleotides: TGTGCCAGCGGATCCGGGAGGAACACTGAAGCTTTCTTT. Residues: CASGSGRNTEAFF. The whole variable domain, filled in from reference TRBV5-4 and TRBJ1-1, reads ETGVTQSPTHLIKTRGQQVTLRCSSQSGHNTVSWYQQALGQGPQFIFQYYREEENGRGNFPPRFSGLQFPNYSSELNVNALELDDSALYLCASGSGRNTEAFFGQGTRLTVV.

As concerns this clone: This CDR3 is also generated by other DNA sequences in the sample. The chain is built from TRBV7-2 and TRBJ2-7; 7 bases line up with TRBD1. CDR3 length equals 14 residues. V lost 5 bases to trimming and J lost 4 bases; unmatched junction nucleotides: 8. Germline V gene sequence: CDR1 SGHTA, CDR2 FQGNSA. The DNA for the CDR3 is TGTGCCAGCAGCCAAAGGACAGGACGTTACGAGCAGTACTTC. Its translation is CASSQRTGRYEQYF.

This clone has only one observation. This sequence joins TRBV27 and TRBJ2-5; tentatively, D is TRBD1 (6 bases). The germline gives CDR1 MNHEY, CDR2 SMNVEV (reference sequence). The CDR3 loop spans 15 amino acids. The V end was cut by 0 bases, the J end by 5 bases, with 13 bases between. The CDR3 bases are TGTGCCAGCAGTTTATCTTCAACAGGGCTGGAGACCCAGTACTTC. Its translation is CASSLSSTGLETQYF.

The V gene is TRBV27, the J gene TRBJ2-7; D is uncertain. The CDR3 runs to 14 residues. Trimming took off 2 bases at V and 2 bases at J, with 10 bases between the two ends. Per germline, CDR1 MNHEY and CDR2 SMNVEV (reference sequence). CDR3 nucleotides: TGTGCCAGCAGTTTACGACTGCCGACCTACGAGCAGTACTTC. It encodes CASSLRLPTYEQYF.

The rearrangement links TRBV28 to TRBJ1-6, with D perhaps matching TRBD1 (5 bases). Trimming cost V 4 bases and J 0 bases, with 25 bases left between them. Looked up from germline, CDR1 is MDHEN and CDR2 is SYDVKM. The CDR3 covers 21 residues. CDR3 in DNA: TGTGCCAGCAGTTGGGCAACCGACAGAGGAGAATTCAGCTCCTATAATTCACCCCTCCACTTT. This codes for CASSWATDRGEFSSYNSPLHF.

Turning to this clone: At one boundary the junction diverges from the germline segment, which might be a read error. The chain carries TRBV29-1 and TRBJ2-6; 12 positions agree with TRBD1. The V gene's germline CDR1 is SQVTM and CDR2 ANQGSEA. The CDR3 is made up of 15 amino acids. The CDR3 here is CSGGDRGQGANVLPF. CDR3 coding DNA: TGCAGCGGGGGGGACAGGGGGCAGGGGGCCAACGTCCTGCCTTTC.

V and J are TRBV5-6 and TRBJ1-5; D is ambiguous. Germline assignment: CDR1 SGHDT and CDR2 YYEEEE. There are 15 residues in the CDR3. The V and J ends lost 1 base and 5 bases respectively, with 13 bases between them. Here the CDR3 reads CASSLYPLEDQPQHF. The CDR3 DNA follows: TGTGCCAGCAGCTTGTATCCGTTAGAGGATCAGCCCCAGCATTTT. The entire variable domain, with the rest obtained from reference TRBV5-6 and TRBJ1-5, is as follows: DAGVTQSPTHLIKTRGQQVTLRCSPKSGHDTVSWYQQALGQGPQFIFQYYEEEERQRGNFPDRFSGHQFPNYSSELNVNALLLGDSALYLCASSLYPLEDQPQHFGDGTRLSIL.

The chain links TRBV18 to TRBJ2-7; D possibly corresponds to TRBD1 (6 bases). From germline, CDR1 is KGHSH and CDR2 LQKENI. V lost 3 bases and J 2 bases, leaving 11 bases between the germline ends. CDR3 length: 14 amino acids. CDR3 sequence reads: CASSPWTETYEQYF. For the CDR3, the DNA is TGTGCCAGCTCACCGTGGACAGAGACCTACGAGCAGTACTTC.

This clone was counted once. The chain uses TRBV9 and TRBJ1-1, with a tentative D call TRBD1 (6 bases). Trimming removed 3 bases from V and 7 bases from J, with 10 bases in between. The CDR3 consists of 12 residues. CDR1 SGDLS and CDR2 YYNGEE come from the germline V gene. The chain's CDR3 is CASSEQGLEAFF. DNA for the CDR3: TGTGCCAGCAGCGAACAGGGCCTTGAAGCTTTCTTT.

The chain couples TRBV15 to TRBJ2-3; 13 bases are shared with TRBD2. With V trimmed by 5 bases and J by 6 bases, 20 bases remained unmatched. This CDR3 contains 20 residues. Per the germline V gene, CDR1 is LNHNV and CDR2 is YYDKDF (reference sequence). DNA for the CDR3: TGTGCCACCAGCTCTCCATGGACTAGCGGGAGCGCGGTGGGGGGGGATACGCAGTATTTT. Protein sequence: CATSSPWTSGSAVGGDTQYF.

The genes are TRBV7-9 and TRBJ2-5, with 8 bases lining up with TRBD1. With 1 base clipped from V and 5 bases from J, the junction kept 3 bases outside the gene matches. CDR1 is SEHNR and CDR2 is FQNEAQ in the germline V gene (reference sequence). The CDR3 runs 14 residues. The CDR3 sequence: CASSLGTGLETQYF. CDR3 in DNA: TGTGCCAGCAGCTTAGGGACAGGGCTGGAGACCCAGTACTTC.

The gene calls are TRBV5-1 and TRBJ2-7, with TRBD2 matching over 10 bases. CDR1 is SGHRS and CDR2 is YFSETQ in the germline V gene. The CDR3 extends over 13 amino acids. V dropped 3 bases and J dropped 5; count of bases not matched to a gene: 2. This chain's CDR3 is CASSWGLANEQYF. DNA of the CDR3: TGCGCCAGCAGCTGGGGACTAGCGAACGAGCAGTACTTC.

The V gene is TRBV11-2, the J gene TRBJ2-3; TRBD2 matches at 7 bases. The J segment lost 0 bases and the V segment lost 3 bases, leaving 3 bases of the junction unmatched. Looked up from germline, CDR1 is SGHAT and CDR2 is FQNNGV. The CDR3 contains 15 residues. Written as DNA, the CDR3 is TGTGCCAGCAGCTTTCAAGCGGGAAGCACAGATACGCAGTATTTT. Its translation: CASSFQAGSTDTQYF.

As regards this clone: A much larger clonotype is one base distant, so this may be a read error. The gene calls are TRBV2 and TRBJ2-6; 8 nucleotides align to TRBD1. This CDR3 is 15 amino acids long. Germline CDR1 SNHLY, CDR2 FYNNEI. V lost 5 bases and J lost 2; bases outside the gene matches: 2. CDR3 sequence: CASSKQGAGANVLTF. CDR3 nucleotides: TGTGCCAGCAGTAAACAGGGGGCTGGGGCCAACGTCCTGACTTTC. Complete variable domain (other parts from reference TRBV2 and TRBJ2-6): EPEVTQTPSHQVTQMGQEVILRCVPISNHLYFYWYRQILGQKVEFLVSFYNNEISEKSEIFDDQFSVERPDGSNFTLKIRSTKLEDSAMYFCASSKQGAGANVLTFGAGSRLTVL.

V usage is TRBV19 and J usage is TRBJ2-5; 9 positions agree with TRBD2. The V segment lost 3 bases and the J segment 5 bases; nucleotides outside the gene matches: 7. Germline V gives CDR1 LNHDA, CDR2 SQIVND (reference sequence). The CDR3 runs to 15 residues. The CDR3 DNA reads TGTGCCAGTAGTATTTACGGCGGGGGGGCCGAGACCCAGTACTTC. Encoded protein: CASSIYGGGAETQYF.

The CDR3 coding sequence is TGTGCCAGCAGTCCGGGACTAGCGGGAGGGTTGGGGGAGCTGTTTTTT. Residues: CASSPGLAGGLGELFF. V and J are TRBV27 and TRBJ2-2; 16 nucleotides match TRBD2. The V and J ends lost 5 bases and 8 bases, in that order; junction bases with no gene match: 5. The CDR3 length is 16 residues. The germline gives CDR1 MNHEY, CDR2 SMNVEV (reference sequence).

The chain is built from TRBV14 and TRBJ2-2, with D unresolved. Germline V CDR1 and CDR2: SGHDN, FVKESK. The CDR3 has 15 amino acids. Trimming left V 4 bases short and J 0 bases short, with 9 bases between. CDR3 sequence: CASSPRSPNTGELFF. The CDR3 DNA reads as TGTGCCAGCAGCCCGAGGTCCCCGAACACCGGGGAGCTGTTTTTT.

This chain uses TRBV9 with TRBJ2-1, with D possibly TRBD2 on 5 matching bases. V was trimmed by 0 bases and J by 0 bases, leaving 7 bases between them. The germline CDR1 and CDR2 sequences are SGDLS and YYNGEE. The CDR3 consists of 15 residues. The CDR3 bases are TGTGCCAGCAGCGTAGGAGGGCGCTCCTACAATGAGCAGTTCTTC. It is translated as CASSVGGRSYNEQFF.

In its sample, this clone was seen a few times. The V gene is TRBV6-5, the J gene TRBJ1-4, with 9 bases matching TRBD1. The CDR3 spans 15 residues. CDR1 is MNHEY, CDR2 SVGAGI, per germline. The V segment lost 6 bases and the J segment 8 bases; nucleotides outside the gene matches: 10. The CDR3 loop is CASSSSGQGREKLFF. The CDR3 DNA reads TGTGCCAGCAGCTCTTCGGGACAGGGTAGAGAAAAACTGTTTTTT.